The clone carrying this TCR beta chain was observed many times. The data were taken from a study of blood T cell repertoires in COVID-19. Background on the study: Spain, Italy and the United States supplied samples that represented acute and convalescent COVID-19. PBMCs, B-cell-depleted T cells, or T cells provided the cDNA or gDNA that made up the material.

The germline V and J ends were trimmed by 3 bases and 3 bases, with 7 bases remaining between them. The CDR3 has 12 amino acids. The germline gives CDR1 SGHNT, CDR2 YYREEE (reference sequence). Study processing details: The assay estimated nucleated cells by amplifying reference gene primers. Method: immunoSEQ multiplex PCR; TCRdb's copy keeps in-frame clones and lacks some. That table furnishes V, J and clone size, whereas the DNA furnished D and trimming. The sample carries about 80,000 clones, approximately 82% recorded once. The specimen sequenced was peripheral blood. The receptor comes from a woman aged 70-85 years with acute or convalescent COVID-19. The chain couples TRBV5-4 to TRBJ2-7; D remains ambiguous. CDR3 nucleotides: TGTGCCAGCAGCTCCCCCAGCTACGAGCAGTACTTC. Protein: CASSSPSYEQYF.